The rows below give T cell receptor beta chains drawn from one sample of a study of human T cells and chemical hapten exposure. Each CDR3 protein gets one entry after TCRdb re-called the RACE reads with MiXCR. This sample yields 85,000 to 100,000 distinct CDR3 sequences, of which roughly a tenth are seen a single time; around 3.3% belongs to the top ten. The sequenced sample was whole blood, obtained in connection with sensitization to the hapten diphenylcyclopropenone (DPC). The receptors shown here come from a woman aged 60-70 years with alopecia areata. Some clones in this sample may be carry-over from other donors' samples. The conserved cysteine and the conserved F or W are not part of the CDR3 here. D genes are given only for firm matches.

TRBV6-2/TRBV6-3,TRBJ2-7,TRBD2,18,ASSYPPRLAGASTSYEQY
TRBV5-4,TRBJ2-5,-,14,ASSLGLAPGEETQY
TRBV29-1,TRBJ2-2,-,12,SVVSGRSAGELF
TRBV3-2,TRBJ1-3,-,14,ASSQDLFAFGNTIY
TRBV5-1,TRBJ2-7,TRBD1,13,ASSTDRAWSYEQY
TRBV30,TRBJ1-2,-,10,AATYRIYGYT
TRBV12-3/TRBV12-4,TRBJ2-2,-,12,ASSLGEYRLELF
TRBV12-3/TRBV12-4,TRBJ1-4,-,12,ASSQGQSAGKLF
TRBV11-2,TRBJ2-4,-,13,ASSSSGTTQNIQY
TRBV11-2,TRBJ1-6,-,12,ASSLPGRYSPLH
TRBV11-2,TRBJ2-3,TRBD2,15,ASSLAPASGGADTQY
TRBV7-6,TRBJ2-7,TRBD2,14,ASSPWGGGQPYEQY
TRBV5-1,TRBJ2-1,TRBD2,14,ASSLGWRGGPNEQF
TRBV29-1,TRBJ2-2,-,11,SVSGTSTGELF
TRBV12-3/TRBV12-4,TRBJ2-1,-,13,ASSLASDGYNEQF
TRBV5-1,TRBJ2-3,TRBD2,16,ASSYPPGRGGQPDTQY
TRBV12-3/TRBV12-4,TRBJ1-2,-,9,ASRRDRGLY
TRBV29-1,TRBJ1-5,-,11,SATGASNQPQH
TRBV6-6,TRBJ2-5,TRBD1,14,ASRGTGQGTGETQY
TRBV12-3/TRBV12-4,TRBJ1-1,TRBD1,12,ASILTGGSTEAF
TRBV19,TRBJ2-3,TRBD1,10,ASKDRSGTQY
TRBV5-1,TRBJ2-5,TRBD2,14,ASSTGLAGGQETQY
TRBV9,TRBJ2-7,-,13,ASSVGGRVTSEQY
TRBV12-3/TRBV12-4,TRBJ2-1,TRBD2,13,ASRPPGLAGGKQF
TRBV6-6,TRBJ2-7,TRBD1,12,ASSYGQGVSEQY
TRBV7-8,TRBJ2-1,TRBD2,14,ASSSRRLAGLNEQF
TRBV3-1,TRBJ2-6,-,13,TGSQDSSGANVLT
TRBV20-1,TRBJ2-7,-,9,SARSSYEQY
TRBV2,TRBJ1-5,TRBD1,12,ASSYRGGNQPQH
TRBV29-1,TRBJ1-1,-,13,SVVTVLRVRPEAF
TRBV24-1,TRBJ2-3,TRBD2,14,ATSDSAGGPTDTQY
TRBV29-1,TRBJ2-7,-,11,SISTTTSYEQY
TRBV20-1,TRBJ2-1,-,16,RPAGFLGGPSSYNEQF
TRBV6-5,TRBJ1-1,-,10,ASRDKGREAF
TRBV7-2,TRBJ1-2,-,12,ASSFPGTPYGYT
TRBV6-6,TRBJ2-2,TRBD1,14,ASSYSDRGRTGELF
TRBV6-6,TRBJ1-1,-,11,ASSIAGNTEAF
TRBV7-8,TRBJ1-2,-,12,ASSPGTYAEGYT
TRBV5-6,TRBJ2-5,-,12,ASSLVQAAETQY
TRBV20-1,TRBJ1-1,-,13,SAITPQAPGTEAF
TRBV6-5,TRBJ2-3,TRBD1,12,ASSLTGATDTQY